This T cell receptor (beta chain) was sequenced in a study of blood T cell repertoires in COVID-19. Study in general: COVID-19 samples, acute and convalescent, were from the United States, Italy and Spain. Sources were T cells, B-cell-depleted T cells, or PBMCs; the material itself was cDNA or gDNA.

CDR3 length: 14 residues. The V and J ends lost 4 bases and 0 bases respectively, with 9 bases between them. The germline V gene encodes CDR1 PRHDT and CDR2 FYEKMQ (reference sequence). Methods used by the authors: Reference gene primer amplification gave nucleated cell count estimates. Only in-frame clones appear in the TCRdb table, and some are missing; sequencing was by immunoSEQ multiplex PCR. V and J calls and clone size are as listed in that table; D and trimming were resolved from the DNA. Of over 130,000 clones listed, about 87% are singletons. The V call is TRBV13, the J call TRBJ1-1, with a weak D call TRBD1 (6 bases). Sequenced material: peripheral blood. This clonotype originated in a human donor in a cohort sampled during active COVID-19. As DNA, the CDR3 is TGTGCCAGCAGCTACGGACAGCTGAACACTGAAGCTTTCTTT. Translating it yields CASSYGQLNTEAFF.